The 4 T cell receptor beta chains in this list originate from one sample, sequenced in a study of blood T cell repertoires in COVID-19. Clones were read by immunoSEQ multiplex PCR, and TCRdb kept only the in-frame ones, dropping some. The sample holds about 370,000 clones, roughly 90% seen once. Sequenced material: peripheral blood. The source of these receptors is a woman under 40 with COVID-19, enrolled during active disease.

CDR3 in amino acids: CASSLVGGTANTEAFF. The DNA for the CDR3 is TGTGCCAGCAGCTTGGTAGGGGGGACAGCGAACACTGAAGCTTTCTTT. The rearrangement joins TRBV5-6 to TRBJ1-1, with 7 bases lining up with TRBD1. This CDR3 is 16 amino acids long. CDR1 and CDR2 (germline): SGHDT, YYEEEE. The ends lost 0 bases at V and 1 base at J; junction bases unmatched: 6.

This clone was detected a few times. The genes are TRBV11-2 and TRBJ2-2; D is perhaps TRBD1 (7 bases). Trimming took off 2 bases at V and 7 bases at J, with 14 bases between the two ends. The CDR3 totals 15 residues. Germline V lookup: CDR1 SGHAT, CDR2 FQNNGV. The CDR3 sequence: CASSLQSGGGGELFF. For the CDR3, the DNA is TGTGCCAGCAGCTTACAGTCAGGGGGAGGCGGGGAGCTGTTTTTT.

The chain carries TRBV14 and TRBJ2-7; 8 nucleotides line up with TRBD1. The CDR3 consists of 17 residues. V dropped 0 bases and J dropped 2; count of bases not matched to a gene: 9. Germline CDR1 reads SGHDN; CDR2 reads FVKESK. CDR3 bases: TGTGCCAGCAGCCAAGATCAGGGGGCGACAGTAACCTACGAGCAGTACTTC. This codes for CASSQDQGATVTYEQYF.

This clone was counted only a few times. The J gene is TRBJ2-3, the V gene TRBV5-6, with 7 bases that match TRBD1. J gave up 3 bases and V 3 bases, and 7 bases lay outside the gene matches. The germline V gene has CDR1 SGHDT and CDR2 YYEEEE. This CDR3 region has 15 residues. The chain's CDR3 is CASSWQGVVTDTQYF. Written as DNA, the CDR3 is TGTGCCAGCAGCTGGCAGGGGGTCGTGACAGATACGCAGTATTTT.